The 9 T cell receptor beta chains given below trace back to one sample, sequenced in a study of blood T cell repertoires in COVID-19 (TCRdb year 2020). Library method: the immunoSEQ multiplex PCR assay. Drawn from immuneACCESS, this table holds only the in-frame rearrangements with V and J called that TCRdb kept. Clones are partly lost; checked studies trace under half to an unresolved V gene and leave the rest unexplained. Recorded for this sample are more than 350,000 clones; roughly 90% of them occurred a single time. The ten largest clones capture under 4% of the sample. Sequencing was performed on peripheral blood. Receptors were obtained from a woman aged 25 to 39 with COVID-19, enrolled during active disease.

The CDR3 DNA follows: TGTGCCAGCAGTTACTCACCCGCGGAGTTACAAGAGACCCAGTACTTC. Its protein is CASSYSPAELQETQYF. The rearrangement links TRBV6-5 to TRBJ2-5; the D is unclear. From germline, CDR1 is MNHEY and CDR2 SVGAGI. The CDR3 length is 16 residues. V was clipped by 0 bases and J by 2 bases, with 13 bases between them.

The gene calls are TRBV12-5 and TRBJ1-2, with D perhaps matching TRBD1 (5 bases). The CDR3 has 15 amino acids. The germline gives CDR1 LGHNT, CDR2 FRNRAP. Trimming removed 1 base at V and 2 bases at J, with 11 bases between. The CDR3 protein is CASGLGLDRNYGYTF. DNA for the CDR3: TGTGCTAGTGGTTTGGGCCTCGACAGAAACTATGGCTACACCTTC.

The chain combines TRBV7-2 with TRBJ1-2, with D perhaps TRBD1 (6 bases). The CDR3 length is 13 residues. Germline V CDR1 and CDR2: SGHTA, FQGNSA. Trimming pared 6 bases from V and 8 bases from J, leaving 16 bases between. The chain's CDR3 is CASRDSQVGGYTF. The CDR3 DNA follows: TGTGCCAGCAGGGACAGCCAAGTTGGCGGCTACACCTTC.

The genes are TRBV11-2 and TRBJ1-5; 7 bases map to TRBD1. This CDR3 has 14 residues. Looked up from germline, CDR1 is SGHAT and CDR2 is FQNNGV. V shed 4 bases, J shed 3 bases, and the junction held 3 bases outside the gene matches. The CDR3 sequence is CASSSDRANQPQHF. As DNA, the CDR3 is TGTGCCAGCAGCTCAGACAGGGCCAATCAGCCCCAGCATTTT.

The V call is TRBV11-3, the J call TRBJ1-1; TRBD1 matches at 8 bases. Germline V gene data show CDR1 as SGHNT and CDR2 as YENEEA. The CDR3 extends over 19 amino acids. The V segment lost 1 base and the J segment 2 bases; nucleotides outside the gene matches: 15. The CDR3 sequence: CASSLVLGSGTGTNTEAFF. The CDR3 nucleotides read TGTGCCAGCAGCTTAGTACTGGGTTCCGGGACAGGAACAAACACTGAAGCTTTCTTT.

This chain joins TRBV15 and TRBJ1-5; D perhaps matches TRBD1 (5 bases). CDR1 is LNHNV and CDR2 is YYDKDF in the germline V gene (reference sequence). V gave up 5 bases and J gave up 5 bases, with 22 bases separating them. The CDR3 runs to 17 residues. CDR3 residues: CATSEKLGVRADQPQHF. The CDR3 DNA reads TGTGCCACCAGCGAGAAGTTAGGGGTCAGGGCGGATCAGCCCCAGCATTTT.

This sequence joins TRBV5-5 and TRBJ2-2; 10 bases agree with TRBD2. The length of the CDR3 is 15 residues. V lost 6 bases to trimming and J lost 1 base; unmatched junction nucleotides: 3. In germline, CDR1 is SGHKS, CDR2 YYEKEE (reference sequence). Written as DNA, the CDR3 is TGTGCCAGCACCTTAGCGGGGGGGAACACCGGGGAGCTGTTTTTT. Translation gives CASTLAGGNTGELFF.

This rearrangement joins TRBV7-2 to TRBJ2-4; TRBD2 agrees at 7 bases. The CDR3 spans 14 residues. V was clipped by 5 bases and J by 6 bases; unmatched bases: 7. The germline CDR1 and CDR2 sequences are SGHTA and FQGNSA. The DNA for the CDR3 is TGTGCCAGCAGCCCCCAGGGAGGGATAAACATTCAGTACTTC. Its translation is CASSPQGGINIQYF.

The CDR3, as DNA: TGTGCCAGCACCATGGGGAGGGCTAACTATGGCTACACCTTC. Amino acids: CASTMGRANYGYTF. This sequence joins TRBV5-4 and TRBJ1-2, with D unclear. V gave up 6 bases and J gave up 0 bases, with 12 bases separating them. This CDR3 is built from 14 residues. Germline V CDR1 and CDR2: SGHNT, YYREEE (reference sequence).